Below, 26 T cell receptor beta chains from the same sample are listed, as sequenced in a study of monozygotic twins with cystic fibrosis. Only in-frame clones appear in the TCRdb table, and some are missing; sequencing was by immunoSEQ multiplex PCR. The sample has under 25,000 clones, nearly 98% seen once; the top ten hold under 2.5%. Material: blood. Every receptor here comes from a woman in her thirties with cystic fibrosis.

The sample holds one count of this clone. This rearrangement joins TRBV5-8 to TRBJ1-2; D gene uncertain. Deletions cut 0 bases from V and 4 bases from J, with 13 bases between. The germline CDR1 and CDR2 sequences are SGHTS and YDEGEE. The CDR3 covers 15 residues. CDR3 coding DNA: TGTGCCAGCAGCTTGGGTGTCAGCCCATTCTATGGCTACACCTTC. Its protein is CASSLGVSPFYGYTF.

The chain's CDR3 is CASSEQRAPTDTQYF. CDR3 coding DNA: TGTGCCAGCAGTGAACAGCGGGCCCCAACAGATACGCAGTATTTT. This chain joins TRBV2 and TRBJ2-3; D possibly corresponds to TRBD2 (6 bases). Germline CDR1 SNHLY, CDR2 FYNNEI. V shed 2 bases and J shed 3 bases, with 12 bases lying between them. CDR3 length: 15 amino acids.

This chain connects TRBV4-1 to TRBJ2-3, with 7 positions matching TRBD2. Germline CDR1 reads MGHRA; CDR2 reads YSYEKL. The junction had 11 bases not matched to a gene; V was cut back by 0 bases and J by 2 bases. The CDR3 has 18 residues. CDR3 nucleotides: TGCGCCAGCAGCCAAGACCCGCGCCGGGACTACCACACAGATACGCAGTATTTT. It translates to CASSQDPRRDYHTDTQYF.

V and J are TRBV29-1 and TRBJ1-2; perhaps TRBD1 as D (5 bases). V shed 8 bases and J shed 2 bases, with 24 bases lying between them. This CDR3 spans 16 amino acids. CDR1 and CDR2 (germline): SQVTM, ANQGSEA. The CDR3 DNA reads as TGCAGCCCTAGTAACTCCGAGAGACAGAAGAACTATGGCTACACCTTC. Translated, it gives CSPSNSERQKNYGYTF.

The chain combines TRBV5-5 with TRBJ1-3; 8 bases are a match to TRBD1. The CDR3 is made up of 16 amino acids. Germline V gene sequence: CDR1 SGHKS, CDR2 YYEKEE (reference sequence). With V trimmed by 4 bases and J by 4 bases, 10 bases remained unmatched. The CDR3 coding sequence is TGTGCCAGCAGCATCTCCCAGGGGGCCTCGGGAAACACCATATATTTT. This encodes CASSISQGASGNTIYF.

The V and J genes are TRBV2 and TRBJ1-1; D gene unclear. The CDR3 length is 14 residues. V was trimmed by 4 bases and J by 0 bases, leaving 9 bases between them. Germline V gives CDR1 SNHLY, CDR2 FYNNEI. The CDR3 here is CASSVDNVNTEAFF. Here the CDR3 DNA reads TGTGCCAGCAGTGTCGACAACGTGAACACTGAAGCTTTCTTT. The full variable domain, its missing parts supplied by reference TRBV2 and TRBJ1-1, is EPEVTQTPSHQVTQMGQEVILRCVPISNHLYFYWYRQILGQKVEFLVSFYNNEISEKSEIFDDQFSVERPDGSNFTLKIRSTKLEDSAMYFCASSVDNVNTEAFFGQGTRLTVV.

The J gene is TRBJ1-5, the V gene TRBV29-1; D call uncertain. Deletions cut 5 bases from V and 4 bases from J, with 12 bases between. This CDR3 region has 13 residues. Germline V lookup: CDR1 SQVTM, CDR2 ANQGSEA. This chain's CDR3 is CSVRGPGNQPQHF. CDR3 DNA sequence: TGCAGCGTTCGGGGTCCGGGGAATCAGCCCCAGCATTTT.

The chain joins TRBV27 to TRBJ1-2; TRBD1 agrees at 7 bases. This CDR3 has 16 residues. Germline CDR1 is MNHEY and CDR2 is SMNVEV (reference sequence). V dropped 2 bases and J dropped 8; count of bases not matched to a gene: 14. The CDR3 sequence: CASSLVPPGTVEGYTF. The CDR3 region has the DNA TGTGCCAGCAGTTTAGTCCCGCCCGGGACAGTGGAAGGCTACACCTTC.

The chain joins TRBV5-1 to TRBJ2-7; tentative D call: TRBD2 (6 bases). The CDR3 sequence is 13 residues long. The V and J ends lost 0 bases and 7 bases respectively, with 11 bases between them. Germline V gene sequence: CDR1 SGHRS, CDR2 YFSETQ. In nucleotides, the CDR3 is TGCGCCAGCAGCTTGGGGTCGGGGGTAGAGCAGTACTTC. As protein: CASSLGSGVEQYF.

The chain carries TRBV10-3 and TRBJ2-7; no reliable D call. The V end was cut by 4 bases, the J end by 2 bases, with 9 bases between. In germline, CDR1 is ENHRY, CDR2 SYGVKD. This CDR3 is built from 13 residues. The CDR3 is CAISGAGPYEQYF. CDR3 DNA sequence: TGTGCCATCAGTGGGGCAGGACCCTACGAGCAGTACTTC.

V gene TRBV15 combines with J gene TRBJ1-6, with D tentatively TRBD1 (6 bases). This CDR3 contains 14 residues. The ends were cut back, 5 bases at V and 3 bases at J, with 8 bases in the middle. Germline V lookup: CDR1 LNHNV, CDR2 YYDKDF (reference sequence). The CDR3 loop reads CATSRDNYNSPLHF. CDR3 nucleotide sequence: TGTGCCACCAGCCGGGACAACTATAATTCACCCCTCCACTTT.

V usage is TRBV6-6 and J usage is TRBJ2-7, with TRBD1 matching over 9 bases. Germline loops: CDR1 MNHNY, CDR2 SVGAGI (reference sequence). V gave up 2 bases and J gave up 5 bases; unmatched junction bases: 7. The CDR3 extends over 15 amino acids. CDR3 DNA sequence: TGTGCCAGCAGTTACGGACAGGGGACACAAAACGAGCAGTACTTC. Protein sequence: CASSYGQGTQNEQYF.

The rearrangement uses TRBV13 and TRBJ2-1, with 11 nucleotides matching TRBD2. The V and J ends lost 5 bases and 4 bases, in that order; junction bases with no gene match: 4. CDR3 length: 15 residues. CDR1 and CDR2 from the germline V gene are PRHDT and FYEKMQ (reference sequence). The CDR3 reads CASSPLAGGYNEQFF. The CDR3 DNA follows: TGTGCCAGCAGCCCCCTAGCGGGGGGATACAATGAGCAGTTCTTC.

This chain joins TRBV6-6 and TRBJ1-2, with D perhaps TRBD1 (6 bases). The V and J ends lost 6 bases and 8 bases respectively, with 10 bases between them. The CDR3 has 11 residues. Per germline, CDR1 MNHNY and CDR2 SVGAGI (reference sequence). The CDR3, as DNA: TGTGCCAGCAGCCCGGGGGCGGGCTACACCTTC. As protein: CASSPGAGYTF.

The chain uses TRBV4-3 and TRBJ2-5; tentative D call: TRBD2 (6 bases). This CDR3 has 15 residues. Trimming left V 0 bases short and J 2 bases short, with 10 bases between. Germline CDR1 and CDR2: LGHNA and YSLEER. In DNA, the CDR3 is TGCGCCAGCAGCCAAGATGGGGGGTATCAAGAGACCCAGTACTTC. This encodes CASSQDGGYQETQYF.

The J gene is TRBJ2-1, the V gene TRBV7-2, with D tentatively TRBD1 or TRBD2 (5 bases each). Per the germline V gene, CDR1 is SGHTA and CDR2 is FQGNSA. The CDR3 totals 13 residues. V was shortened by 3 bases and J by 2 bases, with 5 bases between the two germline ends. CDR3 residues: CASSLGPYNEQFF. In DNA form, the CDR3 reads TGTGCCAGCAGCTTGGGACCCTACAATGAGCAGTTCTTC.

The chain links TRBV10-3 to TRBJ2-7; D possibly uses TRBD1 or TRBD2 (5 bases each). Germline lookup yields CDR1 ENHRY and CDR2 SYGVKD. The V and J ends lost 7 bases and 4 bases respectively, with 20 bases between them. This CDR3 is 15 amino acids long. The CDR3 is CAIKKQGRERYEQYF. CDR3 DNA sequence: TGTGCCATCAAAAAGCAAGGCAGGGAGCGGTACGAGCAGTACTTC.

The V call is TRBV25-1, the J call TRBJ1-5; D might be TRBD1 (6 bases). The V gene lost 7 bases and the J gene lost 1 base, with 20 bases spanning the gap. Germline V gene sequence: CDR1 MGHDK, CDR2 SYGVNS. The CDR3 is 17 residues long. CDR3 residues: CASTPPSGALSNQPQHF. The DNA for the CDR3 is TGTGCCAGCACTCCTCCCTCGGGGGCCCTAAGCAATCAGCCCCAGCATTTT.

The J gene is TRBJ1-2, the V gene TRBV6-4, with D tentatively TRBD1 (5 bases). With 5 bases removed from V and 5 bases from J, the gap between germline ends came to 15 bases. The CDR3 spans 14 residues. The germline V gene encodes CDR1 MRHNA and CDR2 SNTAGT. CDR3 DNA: TGTGCCAGCAGTCCCCTGGGGGGGGGATATGGCTACACCTTC. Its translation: CASSPLGGGYGYTF.

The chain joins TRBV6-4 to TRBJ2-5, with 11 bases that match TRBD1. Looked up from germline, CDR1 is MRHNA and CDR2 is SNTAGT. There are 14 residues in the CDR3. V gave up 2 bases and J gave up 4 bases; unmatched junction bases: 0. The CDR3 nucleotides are TGTGCCAGCAGTGACGGACAGGGGGCAGAGACCCAGTACTTC. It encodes CASSDGQGAETQYF.

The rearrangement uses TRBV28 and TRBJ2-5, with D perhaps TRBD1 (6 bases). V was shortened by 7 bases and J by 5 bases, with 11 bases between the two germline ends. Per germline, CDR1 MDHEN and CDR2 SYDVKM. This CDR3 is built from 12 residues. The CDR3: CASTTGLETQYF. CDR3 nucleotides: TGTGCCAGCACCACAGGGTTGGAGACCCAGTACTTC.

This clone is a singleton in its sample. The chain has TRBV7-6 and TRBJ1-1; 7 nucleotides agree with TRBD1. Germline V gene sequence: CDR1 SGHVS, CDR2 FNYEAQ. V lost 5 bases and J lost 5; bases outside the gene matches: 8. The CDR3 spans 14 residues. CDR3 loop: CASSGGTVGTEAFF. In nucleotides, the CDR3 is TGTGCCAGCAGCGGAGGGACAGTAGGTACTGAAGCTTTCTTT.

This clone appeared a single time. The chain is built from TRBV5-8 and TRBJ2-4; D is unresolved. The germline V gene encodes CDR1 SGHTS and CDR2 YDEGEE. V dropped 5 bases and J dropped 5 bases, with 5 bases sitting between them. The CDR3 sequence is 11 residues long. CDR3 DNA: TGTGCCAGCAGACGCGAAAACATTCAGTACTTC. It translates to CASRRENIQYF.

The CDR3 DNA is TGCGCCAGCAGTGAGTACGTCCCCGCACGGGATTCACCCCTCCACTTT. It translates to CASSEYVPARDSPLHF. The V gene is TRBV10-2, the J gene TRBJ1-6; D not resolved. The CDR3 sequence is 16 residues long. Trimming pared 1 base from V and 8 bases from J, leaving 15 bases between. In germline, CDR1 is WSHSY, CDR2 SAAADI.

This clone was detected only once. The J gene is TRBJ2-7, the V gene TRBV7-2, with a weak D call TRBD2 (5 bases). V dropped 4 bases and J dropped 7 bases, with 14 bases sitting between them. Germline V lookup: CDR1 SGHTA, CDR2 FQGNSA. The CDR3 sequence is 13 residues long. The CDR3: CASSSGRATEQYF. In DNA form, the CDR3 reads TGTGCCAGCAGCTCTGGGCGGGCCACAGAGCAGTACTTC.

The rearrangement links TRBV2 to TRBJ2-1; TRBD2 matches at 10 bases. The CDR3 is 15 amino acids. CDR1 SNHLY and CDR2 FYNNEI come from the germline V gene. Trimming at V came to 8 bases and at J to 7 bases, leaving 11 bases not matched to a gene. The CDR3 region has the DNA TGTGCCAGCCGAAAGGAAATAGCGGGGGGAAATGAGCAGTTCTTC. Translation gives CASRKEIAGGNEQFF.